Following are 27 T cell receptor beta chains from one sample sequenced in a study of blood T cell repertoires in COVID-19. Assay: immunoSEQ multiplex PCR; the TCRdb copy retains only in-frame clones and omits some. The repertoire has 360,000 or so clones, almost 90% of them found once; the top ten carry 0.85% to 1.3%. Specimen: PBMCs or T cells enriched from blood (not recorded which). These receptors were collected from a woman younger than 45 who had been exposed to COVID-19.

This chain connects TRBV6-5 to TRBJ1-5; D gene ambiguous. The CDR3 consists of 14 residues. V was cut by 1 base and J by 7 bases, with 11 bases left in between. CDR1 MNHEY and CDR2 SVGAGI come from the germline V gene. The CDR3 region has the DNA TGTGCCAGCAGTTACTTTCGAGGGAGCCAGCCCCAGCATTTT. Translated, it gives CASSYFRGSQPQHF.

V gene TRBV19 combines with J gene TRBJ1-5; 10 bases fit TRBD1. Germline CDR1 and CDR2: LNHDA and SQIVND (reference sequence). This CDR3 has 13 residues. J gave up 8 bases and V 6 bases, and 4 bases lay outside the gene matches. CDR3 bases: TGTGCCAGTAGCGGGACAGGGGCAGAGCCCCAGCATTTT. Its protein is CASSGTGAEPQHF.

The gene calls are TRBV6-5 and TRBJ2-5; D might be TRBD2 (6 bases). CDR1 and CDR2 from the germline V gene are MNHEY and SVGAGI. CDR3 size: 14 residues. Deletions cut 2 bases from V and 3 bases from J, with 10 bases between. CDR3 DNA sequence: TGTGCCAGCAGTTACCGAGGAGGGGAAGAGACCCAGTACTTC. Encoded protein: CASSYRGGEETQYF.

The rearrangement uses TRBV5-1 and TRBJ1-1; no clear D. The CDR3 has 13 residues. Germline lookup yields CDR1 SGHRS and CDR2 YFSETQ. Trimming left V 5 bases short and J 1 base short, with 9 bases between. The CDR3 loop reads CASRERENTEAFF. As DNA, the CDR3 is TGCGCCAGCAGGGAGCGGGAGAACACTGAAGCTTTCTTT. The full variable domain, rest sourced from reference TRBV5-1 and TRBJ1-1, is KAGVTQTPRYLIKTRGQQVTLSCSPISGHRSVSWYQQTPGQGLQFLFEYFSETQRNKGNFPGRFSGRQFSNSRSEMNVSTLELGDSALYLCASRERENTEAFFGQGTRLTVV.

The chain recombines TRBV10-3 with TRBJ2-5; D is possibly TRBD2 (6 bases). Between the trimmed V and J ends, which lost 2 bases and 4 bases, there was a span of 8 bases. The CDR3 sequence is 13 residues long. Germline V gene sequence: CDR1 ENHRY, CDR2 SYGVKD. The CDR3 here is CAISEPGGETQYF. CDR3 DNA sequence: TGTGCCATCAGTGAGCCCGGGGGAGAGACCCAGTACTTC.

This clone was recorded once. The V and J genes are TRBV7-9 and TRBJ1-2; 7 bases match TRBD1. Germline CDR1 reads SEHNR; CDR2 reads FQNEAQ (reference sequence). After removal of 5 bases from V and 5 bases from J, the junction contained 8 bases not matched to a gene. The CDR3 spans 14 residues. CDR3 sequence (DNA): TGTGCCAGCAGCGCCCGACAGGGCCATTATGGCTACACCTTC. It translates to CASSARQGHYGYTF.

The rearrangement links TRBV4-1 to TRBJ2-5; D might be TRBD2 (5 bases). Germline V gene data show CDR1 as MGHRA and CDR2 as YSYEKL. V was shortened by 0 bases and J by 5 bases, with 19 bases between the two germline ends. The CDR3 loop spans 17 amino acids. CDR3 protein: CASSQDSGSQTDETQYF. DNA of the CDR3: TGCGCCAGCAGCCAAGATTCGGGGTCACAGACGGATGAGACCCAGTACTTC.

This sequence joins TRBV30 and TRBJ1-1; D ambiguous. Germline CDR1 and CDR2: GTSNPN and SVGIG (reference sequence). V dropped 0 bases and J dropped 4 bases, with 15 bases sitting between them. The CDR3 is 15 residues long. CDR3 coding DNA: TGTGCCTGGAGTGTTACGGCCGGAGGGAGCACTGAAGCTTTCTTT. Translation: CAWSVTAGGSTEAFF.

The rearrangement links TRBV27 to TRBJ1-1; 11 nucleotides match TRBD1. V was clipped by 6 bases and J by 11 bases; unmatched bases: 5. The CDR3 length is 12 residues. Germline V gene sequence: CDR1 MNHEY, CDR2 SMNVEV (reference sequence). The CDR3 is CASSTGQGAAFF. For the CDR3, the DNA is TGTGCCAGCAGCACCGGACAGGGGGCTGCTTTCTTT.

The chain couples TRBV5-1 to TRBJ1-4, with TRBD1 identical over 7 bases. Germline-derived CDR1 and CDR2 are SGHRS and YFSETQ. The CDR3 covers 15 residues. Trimming took 4 bases from V and 2 from J; bases not matched to a gene: 5. CDR3 nucleotide sequence: TGCGCCAGCAGCGTCCTACAGGGGACTAATGAAAAACTGTTTTTT. This translates into CASSVLQGTNEKLFF.

The chain employs TRBV28 and TRBJ2-7; D perhaps matches TRBD1 (6 bases). Trimming took off 4 bases at V and 3 bases at J, with 7 bases between the two ends. CDR1 and CDR2 (germline): MDHEN, SYDVKM. The CDR3 runs 12 residues. The CDR3 sequence: CASSWTVYEQYF. CDR3 nucleotides: TGTGCCAGCAGTTGGACAGTCTACGAGCAGTACTTC.

The chain carries TRBV5-1 and TRBJ2-7; TRBD1 matches 7 bases. Looked up from germline, CDR1 is SGHRS and CDR2 is YFSETQ. The CDR3 loop spans 14 amino acids. After removal of 0 bases from V and 3 bases from J, the junction contained 3 bases not matched to a gene. Here the CDR3 reads CASSLATGDYEQYF. In DNA form, the CDR3 reads TGCGCCAGCAGCTTGGCTACAGGGGACTACGAGCAGTACTTC.

V and J are TRBV28 and TRBJ2-1; the match to TRBD2 covers 9 bases. The CDR3 consists of 15 residues. CDR1 and CDR2 from the germline V gene are MDHEN and SYDVKM. V was pared by 11 bases and J by 8 bases, with 16 bases of the junction left unmatched. The CDR3 coding sequence is TGTGCCGGGACCGGTGGCGGGAGGGTACGGGATGAGCAGTTCTTC. Translated: CAGTGGGRVRDEQFF. The whole variable domain, remainder taken from reference TRBV28 and TRBJ2-1, is DVKVTQSSRYLVKRTGEKVFLECVQDMDHENMFWYRQDPGLGLRLIYFSYDVKMKEKGDIPEGYSVSREKKERFSLILESASTNQTSMYLCAGTGGGRVRDEQFFGPGTRLTVL.

The chain couples TRBV27 to TRBJ1-6, with D unresolved. Trimming stripped 2 bases from V and 0 bases from J, with 20 bases between. This CDR3 is 20 amino acids long. The germline CDR1 and CDR2 sequences are MNHEY and SMNVEV (reference sequence). The CDR3 sequence is CASSLKGGRGHDSYNSPLHF. CDR3 sequence (DNA): TGTGCCAGCAGTTTAAAAGGTGGAAGAGGGCATGACTCCTATAATTCACCCCTCCACTTT.

The CDR3 here is CASGALAGGTDTQYF. CDR3 coding DNA: TGTGCCAGCGGGGCGCTAGCGGGAGGCACAGATACGCAGTATTTT. The chain joins TRBV2 to TRBJ2-3; 10 bases line up with TRBD2. Germline CDR1 SNHLY, CDR2 FYNNEI. Unmatched junction bases numbered 6, after V lost 8 bases and J lost 1 base. The CDR3 is 15 amino acids.

V gene TRBV7-8 combines with J gene TRBJ1-2, with 12 bases matching TRBD1. Trimming at V came to 3 bases and at J to 6 bases, leaving 5 bases not matched to a gene. The CDR3 totals 15 residues. Germline CDR1 is SGHVS and CDR2 is FQNEAQ. Written as DNA, the CDR3 is TGTGCCAGCAGCTTTGCCGGGACAGGGGGCGATGGCTACACCTTC. Translation gives CASSFAGTGGDGYTF.

V is TRBV12-3 or TRBV12-4 and J is TRBJ1-3; D uncertain. This CDR3 is 12 amino acids long. The V end was cut by 6 bases, the J end by 9 bases, with 12 bases between. This CDR3 is CASSERSGTIYF. DNA of the CDR3: TGTGCCAGCAGCGAGCGGAGTGGCACCATATATTTT.

V is TRBV11-1 and J is TRBJ1-6, with TRBD1 matching 8 bases. The CDR3 extends over 14 amino acids. The junction had 8 bases not matched to a gene; V was cut back by 5 bases and J by 11 bases. The germline V gene encodes CDR1 SGHAT and CDR2 FQDESV (reference sequence). Here the CDR3 reads CASSPGQGRPPLHF. DNA for the CDR3: TGTGCCAGCAGCCCCGGACAGGGCAGACCACCCCTCCACTTT.

The gene calls are TRBV29-1 and TRBJ2-2, with D possibly being TRBD1 (5 bases). V gave up 8 bases and J gave up 3 bases, with 19 bases separating them. The length of the CDR3 is 15 residues. Germline values: CDR1 SQVTM, CDR2 ANQGSEA. CDR3: CSPTPTWGYTGELFF. CDR3 in DNA: TGCAGCCCTACCCCGACTTGGGGCTACACCGGGGAGCTGTTTTTT.

This clone has a single count. The chain combines TRBV29-1 with TRBJ2-2; D is possibly TRBD1 (6 bases). Deletions cut 5 bases from V and 7 bases from J, with 14 bases between. Germline loops: CDR1 SQVTM, CDR2 ANQGSEA. This CDR3 comprises 13 residues. CDR3 DNA: TGCAGCGTTCTTACAGGGTACCGCGGGGAGCTGTTTTTT. Protein: CSVLTGYRGELFF.

The V and J genes are TRBV4-1 and TRBJ2-3; 7 positions agree with TRBD1. The CDR3 is 16 amino acids. With V trimmed by 1 base and J by 4 bases, 8 bases remained unmatched. CDR1 and CDR2 from the germline V gene are MGHRA and YSYEKL. This chain's CDR3 is CASSQAQGLGADTQYF. For the CDR3, the DNA is TGCGCCAGCAGCCAAGCACAGGGGCTTGGCGCAGATACGCAGTATTTT.

In the case of this clone: At one of its ends the junction is not consistent with the germline gene, which may arise from a read error. This chain uses TRBV4-1 with TRBJ2-5; 9 bases match TRBD1. The CDR3 is 16 residues long. Germline lookup yields CDR1 MGHRA and CDR2 YSYEKL. Here the CDR3 reads CASSEDRGTIWETQYF. CDR3 sequence (DNA): TGCGCCAGCAGCGAAGACAGGGGGACAATTTGGGAGACCCAGTACTTC.

The V gene is TRBV4-2, the J gene TRBJ2-7, with D possibly matching TRBD1 (5 bases). CDR3 length: 16 residues. Germline V gene sequence: CDR1 LGHNA, CDR2 YNFKEQ. The ends were cut back, 1 base at V and 3 bases at J, with 16 bases in the middle. CDR3 loop: CASSQAQGLIGYEQYF. DNA of the CDR3: TGTGCCAGCAGCCAAGCCCAGGGCCTAATTGGCTACGAGCAGTACTTC.

The chain uses TRBV28 and TRBJ2-2; 10 nucleotides match TRBD1. Per germline, CDR1 MDHEN and CDR2 SYDVKM. CDR3 length equals 16 residues. V lost 4 bases and J lost 6; bases outside the gene matches: 8. CDR3 loop: CASSSPGQGWAGELFF. DNA of the CDR3: TGTGCCAGCAGTTCGCCGGGACAGGGGTGGGCCGGGGAGCTGTTTTTT.

The rearrangement uses TRBV5-1 and TRBJ2-1, with a tentative D call TRBD2 (5 bases). Germline V gene sequence: CDR1 SGHRS, CDR2 YFSETQ. There are 14 residues in the CDR3. V was clipped by 3 bases and J by 10 bases, with 17 bases between them. For the CDR3, the DNA is TGCGCCAGCAGCTCGGCCGCGGAAGGAGGCGAGCAGTTCTTC. It specifies CASSSAAEGGEQFF.

This clone was seen a single time. V and J are TRBV21-1 and TRBJ2-6; the D segment call TRBD1 is taken from the table without a DNA check. TRBV21-1 is annotated as a pseudogene. The CDR3 length is 17 residues. The CDR3, as DNA: TGTGCCAGCAGCGTACAGGGGCGAAGATCTGGGGCCAACGTCCTGACTTTC. It translates to CASSVQGRRSGANVLTF.

The J gene is TRBJ2-1, the V gene TRBV2; 7 bases fit TRBD2. The J segment lost 6 bases and the V segment lost 8 bases, leaving 10 bases of the junction unmatched. This CDR3 has 14 residues. Germline lookup yields CDR1 SNHLY and CDR2 FYNNEI. The CDR3 loop reads CASRLAVVGNEQFF. Here the CDR3 DNA reads TGTGCCAGCCGCCTAGCGGTTGTTGGCAATGAGCAGTTCTTC.